The 24 T cell receptor beta chains given below trace back to one sample, sequenced in a study of blood T cell repertoires in COVID-19. The data were produced by immunoSEQ multiplex PCR, yet TCRdb's version contains in-frame clones alone and is incomplete. The sample has approximately 98,000 clones, about 88% seen once; the top ten hold under 3%. Specimen: peripheral blood. The receptors shown here come from a human donor in a cohort sampled during active COVID-19.

V and J are TRBV6-5 and TRBJ1-1; 7 bases align to TRBD1. CDR1 is MNHEY, CDR2 SVGAGI, per germline. The V segment lost 4 bases and the J segment 1 base; nucleotides outside the gene matches: 3. The CDR3 is 14 residues long. The CDR3 reads CASSLGQKNTEAFF. Here the CDR3 DNA reads TGTGCCAGCAGTTTGGGACAGAAGAACACTGAAGCTTTCTTT.

The chain links TRBV10-1 to TRBJ1-4, with 9 bases matching TRBD1. CDR1 and CDR2 (germline): WNHNN, SYGVQD (reference sequence). The CDR3 contains 16 residues. The ends lost 3 bases at V and 7 bases at J; junction bases unmatched: 9. The CDR3 bases are TGCGCCAGCAGTGATAGCGGAGCGACAGGGGGTGAAAAACTGTTTTTT. It encodes CASSDSGATGGEKLFF.

The chain joins TRBV5-1 to TRBJ2-5, with D possibly being TRBD1 (6 bases). The CDR3 sequence is 16 residues long. Trimming stripped 0 bases from V and 1 base from J, with 13 bases between. Germline assignment: CDR1 SGHRS and CDR2 YFSETQ. This CDR3 is CASSLVFRDTQETQYF. The DNA of the CDR3 is TGCGCCAGCAGCTTGGTATTCAGGGACACCCAAGAGACCCAGTACTTC.

This clone was seen once. The chain recombines TRBV19 with TRBJ2-1; 8 bases are shared with TRBD2. Germline-derived CDR1 and CDR2 are LNHDA and SQIVND (reference sequence). The V gene end was trimmed by 5 bases and the J gene end by 8 bases; junction bases not matched to a gene: 20. The length of the CDR3 is 18 residues. This chain's CDR3 is CASSSLKAGAFPIDEQFF. DNA for the CDR3: TGTGCCAGTAGTTCCCTTAAAGCGGGAGCCTTCCCCATCGATGAGCAGTTCTTC.

The V and J genes are TRBV13 and TRBJ2-1; possible D gene TRBD2, 5 bases. With 6 bases removed from V and 12 bases from J, the gap between germline ends came to 27 bases. The CDR3 extends over 16 amino acids. Per the germline V gene, CDR1 is PRHDT and CDR2 is FYEKMQ (reference sequence). The CDR3 here is CASSPKWVELVGVQFF. As DNA, the CDR3 is TGTGCCAGCAGTCCCAAATGGGTCGAACTAGTCGGGGTGCAGTTCTTC.

Here the CDR3 reads CASSSPGQGRNQPQHF. The CDR3 DNA reads as TGTGCCAGCAGTTCCCCGGGACAGGGAAGGAATCAGCCCCAGCATTTT. This chain joins TRBV28 and TRBJ1-5; 9 bases align to TRBD1. This CDR3 is 16 amino acids long. In germline, CDR1 is MDHEN, CDR2 SYDVKM. The J segment lost 4 bases and the V segment lost 4 bases, leaving 8 bases of the junction unmatched.

V usage is TRBV5-5 and J usage is TRBJ2-7; maybe TRBD2 (5 bases). The germline V gene encodes CDR1 SGHKS and CDR2 YYEKEE (reference sequence). The CDR3 is 15 residues long. Trimming removed 1 base at V and 0 bases at J, with 11 bases between. CDR3 protein: CASSLISGNSYEQYF. CDR3 DNA sequence: TGTGCCAGCAGCTTGATAAGCGGTAACTCCTACGAGCAGTACTTC.

This chain links TRBV7-8 with TRBJ1-5; D uncertain. The germline V and J ends were trimmed by 2 bases and 1 base, with 9 bases remaining between them. CDR1 SGHVS and CDR2 FQNEAQ come from the germline V gene. The CDR3 is made up of 15 amino acids. The CDR3 DNA reads as TGTGCCAGCAGCTTAACTATGAGGAGCAATCAGCCCCAGCATTTT. Translating it yields CASSLTMRSNQPQHF.

This clone was found once. The rearrangement joins TRBV9 to TRBJ2-1; 7 positions agree with TRBD1. CDR1 and CDR2 (germline): SGDLS, YYNGEE. The J segment lost 5 bases and the V segment lost 3 bases, leaving 5 bases of the junction unmatched. This CDR3 contains 14 residues. This CDR3 reads CASSATGPHNEQFF. CDR3 in DNA: TGTGCCAGCAGCGCGACAGGGCCTCACAATGAGCAGTTCTTC. Complete variable domain (other parts from reference TRBV9 and TRBJ2-1): DSGVTQTPKHLITATGQRVTLRCSPRSGDLSVYWYQQSLDQGLQFLIQYYNGEERAKGNILERFSAQQFPDLHSELNLSSLELGDSALYFCASSATGPHNEQFFGPGTRLTVL.

The chain employs TRBV2 and TRBJ2-2; 9 positions agree with TRBD1. In germline, CDR1 is SNHLY, CDR2 FYNNEI. J was trimmed by 9 bases and V by 6 bases; bases with no gene match: 5. This CDR3 region has 13 residues. This CDR3 is CASSRDRERELFF. CDR3 bases: TGTGCCAGCAGCCGGGACAGGGAACGGGAGCTGTTTTTT.

The chain is built from TRBV6-1 and TRBJ1-5, with TRBD1 matching over 8 bases. Germline V gene lookup returns CDR1 MNHNS and CDR2 SASEGT. The CDR3 runs 16 residues. Trimming cost V 1 base and J 2 bases; bases outside gene matches: 4. CDR3: CASSEGQGRGNQPQHF. Here the CDR3 DNA reads TGTGCCAGCAGTGAAGGACAGGGGAGAGGCAATCAGCCCCAGCATTTT.

The V call is TRBV10-3, the J call TRBJ2-5; either TRBD1 or TRBD2 may fit D (6 bases each). V was cut by 6 bases and J by 9 bases, with 20 bases left in between. The length of the CDR3 is 14 residues. CDR1 and CDR2 from the germline V gene are ENHRY and SYGVKD. The CDR3 reads CAIREDSLGEAQYF. In nucleotides, the CDR3 is TGTGCCATCAGGGAGGACAGCCTTGGGGAGGCCCAGTACTTC.

This chain connects TRBV5-1 to TRBJ2-1; possible D gene TRBD2, 6 bases. Per the germline V gene, CDR1 is SGHRS and CDR2 is YFSETQ. The CDR3 is 16 residues long. V shed 0 bases and J shed 5 bases, with 15 bases lying between them. The CDR3 here is CASSLAGGDLHNEQFF. Here the CDR3 DNA reads TGCGCCAGCAGCTTGGCGGGCGGGGATCTCCACAATGAGCAGTTCTTC.

The chain recombines TRBV29-1 with TRBJ2-1; 7 positions agree with TRBD2. This CDR3 has 13 residues. The junction had 9 bases not matched to a gene; V was cut back by 4 bases and J by 9 bases. Germline-derived CDR1 and CDR2 are SQVTM and ANQGSEA. CDR3 sequence: CSVVGREKGEQFF. In DNA form, the CDR3 reads TGCAGCGTTGTAGGGAGGGAAAAGGGTGAGCAGTTCTTC.

The chain uses TRBV5-1 and TRBJ2-7, with D unclear. There are 14 residues in the CDR3. The germline CDR1 and CDR2 sequences are SGHRS and YFSETQ. V lost 1 base and J 3 bases, leaving 11 bases between the germline ends. The CDR3 region is CASSLLSGGYEQYF. CDR3 in DNA: TGCGCCAGCAGCTTGCTCTCAGGTGGCTACGAGCAGTACTTC.

The chain couples TRBV19 to TRBJ1-1; D is possibly TRBD1 (5 bases). Germline V gene data show CDR1 as LNHDA and CDR2 as SQIVND (reference sequence). Trimming pared 8 bases from V and 1 base from J, leaving 14 bases between. The CDR3 covers 14 residues. In nucleotides, the CDR3 is TGTGCCAGTCTTCCGGGGGGGTGGAACACTGAAGCTTTCTTT. Amino acids: CASLPGGWNTEAFF.

The rearrangement joins TRBV7-8 to TRBJ1-1; tentatively, D is TRBD1 (5 bases). Germline CDR1 SGHVS, CDR2 FQNEAQ. The CDR3 spans 14 residues. V was cut by 1 base and J by 4 bases, with 10 bases left in between. The CDR3 is CASSLGAGGTEAFF. CDR3 in DNA: TGTGCCAGCAGCTTAGGAGCGGGGGGCACTGAAGCTTTCTTT.

This rearrangement joins TRBV7-8 to TRBJ2-7; 16 bases are shared with TRBD2. This CDR3 spans 16 amino acids. J lost 5 bases, V lost 3 bases, and 4 bases had no gene match. The germline V gene has CDR1 SGHVS and CDR2 FQNEAQ. In DNA form, the CDR3 reads TGTGCCAGCAGCTTGGGACTAGCGGGAGGGCCAAACGAGCAGTACTTC. This translates into CASSLGLAGGPNEQYF.

The chain is built from TRBV5-4 and TRBJ2-7, with TRBD2 matching 9 bases. The V gene end was trimmed by 1 base and the J gene end by 0 bases; junction bases not matched to a gene: 8. This CDR3 has 17 residues. Per the germline V gene, CDR1 is SGHNT and CDR2 is YYREEE (reference sequence). CDR3 sequence (DNA): TGTGCCAGCAGCTTGCAAGCCCTAGCGGGATTCTCCTACGAGCAGTACTTC. Its translation is CASSLQALAGFSYEQYF.

The chain couples TRBV27 to TRBJ2-7; TRBD2 agrees at 13 bases. Germline V lookup: CDR1 MNHEY, CDR2 SMNVEV (reference sequence). V gave up 6 bases and J gave up 7 bases; unmatched junction bases: 24. The CDR3 is 20 residues long. Written as DNA, the CDR3 is TGTGCCAGCAGCCCCCTTCTCGGACTAGCGGGGGAACTACCCTTGAGTGAGCAGTACTTC. This gives the protein CASSPLLGLAGELPLSEQYF.

This clone was counted a single time. V and J are TRBV27 and TRBJ2-4; 7 positions agree with TRBD2. CDR3 length: 14 residues. V gave up 4 bases and J gave up 7 bases; unmatched junction bases: 7. Germline loops: CDR1 MNHEY, CDR2 SMNVEV (reference sequence). In nucleotides, the CDR3 is TGTGCCAGCAGTTATGGGGGGGAAGGTAACATTCAGTACTTC. Residues: CASSYGGEGNIQYF.

The chain has TRBV30 and TRBJ1-2; TRBD1 aligns across 7 bases. Germline values: CDR1 GTSNPN, CDR2 SVGIG (reference sequence). The CDR3 covers 12 residues. Germline trimming cut 3 bases from V and 9 bases from J; bases unmatched to any gene: 7. CDR3 in amino acids: CAWRRDSLSYTF. CDR3 bases: TGTGCCTGGAGGCGGGACAGCCTGAGCTACACCTTC.

The chain recombines TRBV6-5 with TRBJ1-1; TRBD1 agrees at 8 bases. The CDR3 contains 15 residues. Per the germline V gene, CDR1 is MNHEY and CDR2 is SVGAGI. V shed 0 bases and J 4 bases; nucleotides not matched to a gene: 4. CDR3 in amino acids: CASSYSSRGRTEAFF. Written as DNA, the CDR3 is TGTGCCAGCAGTTACTCGAGCAGGGGGCGCACTGAAGCTTTCTTT.

This chain joins TRBV10-3 and TRBJ1-1; 8 nucleotides agree with TRBD1. CDR1 ENHRY and CDR2 SYGVKD come from the germline V gene. The CDR3 length is 15 residues. The ends lost 2 bases at V and 2 bases at J; junction bases unmatched: 4. DNA for the CDR3: TGTGCCATCAGTGAGCGGCAGGGGGCTAACACTGAAGCTTTCTTT. This codes for CAISERQGANTEAFF.